This TCR beta chain was identified during a study of shared clonotypes between healthy human individuals. Study-level background: Each donor's CD4 naive and CD4 memory cells filled three plates apiece, CD8 naive two, and CD8 memory one.

Remarks on this clone: Its antigen is still unknown.

Germline CDR1 reads SQVTM; CDR2 reads ANQGSEA. Trimming cost V 6 bases and J 5 bases, with 13 bases left between them. The CDR3 is 13 residues long. Over several immunoSEQ plates, each subset's genomic DNA was distributed in even portions. Method: immunoSEQ multiplex PCR; TCRdb's copy keeps in-frame clones and lacks some. The table lists about 2.3 million clones, around 92% of them singletons. The donors were adults (healthy and HIV-negative) with no recent acute infections or vaccinations. The study's findings and limits: Non-shared clonotypes had lower generation probabilities than clonotypes shared by all four sorted-subset donors.

This clonotype was obtained from a young man in good health. Some clones in this sample may be carry-over from other donors' samples. Sequences were obtained from naive CD4+ T cells from PBMCs. The subset is: CD45RA+ positively selected. J is TRBJ1-4 and V is TRBV29-1; no clear D gene. The CDR3 coding sequence is TGCAGCGTCTCCAGTGTTCTAAATGAAAAACTGTTTTTT. Its translation is CSVSSVLNEKLFF. Full variable domain (remainder filled in from reference TRBV29-1 and TRBJ1-4): SAVISQKPSRDICQRGTSLTIQCQVDSQVTMMFWYRQQPGQSLTLIATANQGSEATYESGFVIDKFPISRPNLTFSTLTVSNMSPEDSSIYLCSVSSVLNEKLFFGSGTQLSVL.